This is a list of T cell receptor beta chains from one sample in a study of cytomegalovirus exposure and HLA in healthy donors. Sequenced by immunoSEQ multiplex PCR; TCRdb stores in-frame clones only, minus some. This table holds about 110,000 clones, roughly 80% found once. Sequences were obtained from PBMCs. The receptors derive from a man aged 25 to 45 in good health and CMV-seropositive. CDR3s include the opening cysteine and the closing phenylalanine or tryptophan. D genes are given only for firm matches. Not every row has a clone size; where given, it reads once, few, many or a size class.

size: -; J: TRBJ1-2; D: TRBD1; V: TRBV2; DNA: TGTGCCAGCAGTATAGACAGGGGGAGCTATGGCTACACCTTC; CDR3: CASSIDRGSYGYTF
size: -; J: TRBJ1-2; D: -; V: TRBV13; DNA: TGTGCCAGCAGCTTCCAGGGCGGAGGGGACTATGGCTACACCTTC; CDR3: CASSFQGGGDYGYTF
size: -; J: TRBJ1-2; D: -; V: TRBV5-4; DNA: TGTGCCAGCAGCTTATTAGGGGGTGGGAAGGGCTACACCTTC; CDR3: CASSLLGGGKGYTF
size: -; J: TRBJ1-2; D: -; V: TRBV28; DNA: TGTGCCAGCAATCAAGGGGCGTATGGCTACACCTTC; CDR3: CASNQGAYGYTF
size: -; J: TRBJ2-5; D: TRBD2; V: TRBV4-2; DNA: TGTGCCAGCAGCCCTGGGGGTAGGGGCGGGGGGGAGACCCAGTACTTC; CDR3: CASSPGGRGGGETQYF
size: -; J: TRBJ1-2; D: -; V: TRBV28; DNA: TGTGCCAGCAGTACTGACAATAACTATGGCTACACCTTC; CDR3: CASSTDNNYGYTF
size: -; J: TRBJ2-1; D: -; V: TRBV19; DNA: TGTGCCAGTAGTATAGGCCTAAACTCCTACAATGAGCAGTTCTTC; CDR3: CASSIGLNSYNEQFF
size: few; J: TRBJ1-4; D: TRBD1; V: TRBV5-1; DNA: TGCGCCAGCAGCTCCGGGACAGGGACTAATGAAAAACTGTTTTTT; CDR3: CASSSGTGTNEKLFF
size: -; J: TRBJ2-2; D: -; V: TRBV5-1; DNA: TGCGCCAGCAGCTCACTCCAGGCGAGCACCGGGGAGCTGTTTTTT; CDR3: CASSSLQASTGELFF
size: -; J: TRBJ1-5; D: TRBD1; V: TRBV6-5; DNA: TGTGCCAGCAGCCCAGGGGGTTTTCAGCCCCAGCATTTT; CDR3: CASSPGGFQPQHF
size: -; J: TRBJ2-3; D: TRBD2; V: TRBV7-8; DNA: TGTGCCAGCAGCTTTAGAAGGACGGGAGGGCTAGTTGATACGCAGTATTTT; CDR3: CASSFRRTGGLVDTQYF
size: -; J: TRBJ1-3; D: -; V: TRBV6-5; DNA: TGTGCCAGCAGTTACTCGAATCCACGGTCGAACACCATATATTTT; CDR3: CASSYSNPRSNTIYF
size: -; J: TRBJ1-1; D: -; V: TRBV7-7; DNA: TGTGCCAGCAGCTTGATCGAAGAGACAGGGAACACTGAAGCTTTCTTT; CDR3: CASSLIEETGNTEAFF
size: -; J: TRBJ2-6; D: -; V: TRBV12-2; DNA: TGTGCAAGTCGCTTAGCAGGGGGCGCTTCTGGGGCCAACGTCCTGACTTTC; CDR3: CASRLAGGASGANVLTF
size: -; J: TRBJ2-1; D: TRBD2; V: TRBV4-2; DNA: TGTGCCAGCAGCCAAGACCTCAGCGGGAGGGAACGCAATGAGCAGTTCTTC; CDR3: CASSQDLSGRERNEQFF
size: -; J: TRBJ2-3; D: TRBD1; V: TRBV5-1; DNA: TGCGCCAGCAGCTTGGGAACAGGGGGCAAGAAGACAGATACGCAGTATTTT; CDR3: CASSLGTGGKKTDTQYF
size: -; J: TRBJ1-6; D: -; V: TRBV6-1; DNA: TGTGCCAGCAGTGAAGGTTATTTCTCCTATAATTCACCCCTCCACTTT; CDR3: CASSEGYFSYNSPLHF
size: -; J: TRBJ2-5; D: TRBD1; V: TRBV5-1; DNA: TGCGCCAGCAGCGCCTGGACAGGGAACAAAGAGACCCAGTACTTC; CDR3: CASSAWTGNKETQYF
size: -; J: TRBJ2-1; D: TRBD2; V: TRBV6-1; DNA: TGTGCCAGCAGGATAGCGGGAGGGCCCAATGAGCAGTTCTTC; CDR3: CASRIAGGPNEQFF
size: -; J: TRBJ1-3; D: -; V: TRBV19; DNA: TGTGCCAGTAGTAAGATCCAGGGAAGCACCATATATTTT; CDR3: CASSKIQGSTIYF
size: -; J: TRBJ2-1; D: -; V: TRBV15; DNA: TGTGCCACCAGCAGACCCGGGACTTTCAACAATGAGCAGTTCTTC; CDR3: CATSRPGTFNNEQFF
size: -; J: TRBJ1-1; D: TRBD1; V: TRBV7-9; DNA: TGTGCCAGCAGCTTAAAGGTTCGGCAGGGGGCTGCATCCACTGAAGCTTTCTTT; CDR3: CASSLKVRQGAASTEAFF
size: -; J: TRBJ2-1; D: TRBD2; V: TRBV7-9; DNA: TGTGCCAGCAGCCCGTGGGAGCGGGGGGGCAATGAGCAGTTCTTC; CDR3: CASSPWERGGNEQFF
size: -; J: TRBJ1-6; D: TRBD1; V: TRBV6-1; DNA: TGTGCCAGCAGTGAAGCAATCGGAGGACCGGGGACAGTTAATTCACCCCTCCACTTT; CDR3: CASSEAIGGPGTVNSPLHF
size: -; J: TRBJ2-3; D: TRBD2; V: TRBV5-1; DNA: TGCGCCAGCAGCTTGGCGGTAGCGGGAGATACGCAGTATTTT; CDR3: CASSLAVAGDTQYF
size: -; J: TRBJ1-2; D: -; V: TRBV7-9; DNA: TGTGCCAGCAGCTTATCACGCCCGGATGGCTACACCTTC; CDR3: CASSLSRPDGYTF
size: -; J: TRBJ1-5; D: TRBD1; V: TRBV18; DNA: TGTGCCAGCTCACCATCGGACAGGGGGGGCAATCAGCCCCAGCATTTT; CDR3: CASSPSDRGGNQPQHF
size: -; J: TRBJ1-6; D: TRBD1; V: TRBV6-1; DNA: TGTGCCAGCAGTGACCAGGGGGCTAGGTCACCCCTCCACTTT; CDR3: CASSDQGARSPLHF
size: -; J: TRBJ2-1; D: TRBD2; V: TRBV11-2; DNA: TGTGCCAGCAGTTCGCTAGCGGGGGGACCCTCGGGCTCCTACAATGAGCAGTTCTTC; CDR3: CASSSLAGGPSGSYNEQFF
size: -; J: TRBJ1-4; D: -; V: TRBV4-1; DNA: TGCGCCAGCAGCCAAGACAGGGTCCCTAATGAAAAACTGTTTTTT; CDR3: CASSQDRVPNEKLFF
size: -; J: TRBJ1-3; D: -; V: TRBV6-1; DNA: TGTGCCAGCAGTGAATTATACTTCGGAAACACCATATATTTT; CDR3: CASSELYFGNTIYF
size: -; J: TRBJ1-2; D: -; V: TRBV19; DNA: TGTGCCAGTAGTATACGAACAGCTAACTATGGCTACACCTTC; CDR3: CASSIRTANYGYTF
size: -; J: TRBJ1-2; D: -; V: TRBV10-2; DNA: TGCGCCAGCAGTGAAACCCTCCTGGGGGGATACTATGGCTACACCTTC; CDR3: CASSETLLGGYYGYTF
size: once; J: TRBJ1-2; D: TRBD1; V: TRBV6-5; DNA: TGTGCCAGCAGTCGCGGGACAGGGCGGGATGGCTACACCTTC; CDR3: CASSRGTGRDGYTF
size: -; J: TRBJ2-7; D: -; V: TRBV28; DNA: TGTGCCAGCAGAGCGATCCCCTACGAGCAGTACTTC; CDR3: CASRAIPYEQYF
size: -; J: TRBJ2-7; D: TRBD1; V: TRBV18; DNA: TGTGCCAGCTCACCAGGGAACAGGGGTACCTACGAGCAGTACTTC; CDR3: CASSPGNRGTYEQYF
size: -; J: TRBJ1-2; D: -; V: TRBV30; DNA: TGTGCCTGGATAGCAAGAGCTAACTATGGCTACACCTTC; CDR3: CAWIARANYGYTF
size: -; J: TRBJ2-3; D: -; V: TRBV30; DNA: TGTGCCTGGAGTCGCGGGGGCAGCACAGATACGCAGTATTTT; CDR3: CAWSRGGSTDTQYF
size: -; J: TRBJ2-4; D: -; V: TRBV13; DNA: TGTGCCAGCAGCTTAACTTTGTACCCTTTAGCCAAAAACATTCAGTACTTC; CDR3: CASSLTLYPLAKNIQYF
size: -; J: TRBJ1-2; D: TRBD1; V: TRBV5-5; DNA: TGTGCCAGCAGCTTCGGTAGTGGGACAGGGTCGGGCTACACCTTC; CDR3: CASSFGSGTGSGYTF
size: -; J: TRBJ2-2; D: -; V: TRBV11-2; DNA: TGTGCCAGCAGCTTAGAACTAAACACCGGGGAGCTGTTTTTT; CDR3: CASSLELNTGELFF
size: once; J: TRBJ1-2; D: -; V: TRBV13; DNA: TGTGCCAGCAGCTTAGTATCTGTGGCCGGGGATACGGCTAACTATGGCTACACCTTC; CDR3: CASSLVSVAGDTANYGYTF
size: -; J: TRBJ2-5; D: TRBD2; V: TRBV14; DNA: TGTGCCAGCAGCCACAAGCGGGGGGGTTTGGAGACCCAGTACTTC; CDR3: CASSHKRGGLETQYF
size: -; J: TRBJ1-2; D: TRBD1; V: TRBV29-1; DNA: TGCAGCGTTGAGAGGGACAGAGGATATAACTATGGCTACACCTTC; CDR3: CSVERDRGYNYGYTF
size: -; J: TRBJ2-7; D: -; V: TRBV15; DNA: TGTGCCACCAGCAGACTCCGGGAGAACTACGAGCAGTACTTC; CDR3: CATSRLRENYEQYF
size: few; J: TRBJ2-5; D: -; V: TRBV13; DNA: TGTGCCATCAGCACTTCCCCTTGGGCGCAAGACACCCAGTACTTC; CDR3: CAISTSPWAQDTQYF
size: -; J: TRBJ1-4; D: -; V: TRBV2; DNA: TGTGCCAACATTCCATTCAGAGGGGGTTCGGAAAAACTGTTTTTT; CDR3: CANIPFRGGSEKLFF
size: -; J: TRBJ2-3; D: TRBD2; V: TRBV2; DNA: TGTGCCAGCACCCCAGGGGTAGCGGGAGGGTACGATACGCAGTATTTT; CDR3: CASTPGVAGGYDTQYF
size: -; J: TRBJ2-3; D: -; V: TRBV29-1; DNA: TGCAGCGTTGACGGGGGAGCAGATACGCAGTATTTT; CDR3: CSVDGGADTQYF
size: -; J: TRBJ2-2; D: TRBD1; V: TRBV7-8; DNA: TGTGCCAGCAGCCCAGGGACAGCCTACACCGGGGAGCTGTTTTTT; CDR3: CASSPGTAYTGELFF